This T cell receptor (beta chain) was sequenced in a study of CD8+ T cells in alopecia areata. Across the whole study: Treatment with tofacitinib (6 to 18 months) was followed by 6 months off drug.

The CDR3 is made up of 13 amino acids. Germline CDR1 reads SQVTM; CDR2 reads ANQGSEA. Trimming removed 7 bases from V and 6 bases from J; junction bases left unmatched: 6. Sequencing templates came from extracted RNA that was reverse transcribed into cDNA. Generated by immunoSEQ multiplex PCR, the TCRdb table keeps only in-frame clones and is missing some. The table records 110,000 to 150,000 clones, roughly 50% of them present only once. This clone is a singleton in its sample. Sequencing used CD4+ T cells sorted from blood, obtained at week 0. This sequence originates from a human donor with alopecia areata. The gene calls are TRBV29-1 and TRBJ1-2; 12 nucleotides align to TRBD1. CDR3 in amino acids: CSAGDRGRDGYTF. Here the CDR3 DNA reads TGCAGCGCCGGGGACAGGGGGCGAGATGGCTACACCTTC.